The clone carrying this TCR beta chain was found many times. Its antigen remains unknown. The sample belongs to a study of T-cell memory formation after mild COVID-19. Study in general: Clusters of TCRs were largely donor specific.

Study-wide points: Several responding clones turned up in pre-infection memory, indicating that cross-reactive memory may have taken part. Day 15 to 85 contracting clones showed balanced CD4/CD8; later expanders leaned CD4+.

This CDR3 is 19 amino acids long. The germline gives CDR1 LNHNV, CDR2 YYDKDF (reference sequence). J gave up 8 bases and V 2 bases, and 17 bases lay outside the gene matches. TCRdb independently ran MiXCR on the 5' RACE reads; one entry per CDR3 protein. Of 550,000 to 700,000 distinct CDR3 sequences in the sample, approximately 19% are singletons; the top ten hold about 12%. This TCR came from an adult woman who had mild COVID-19 (a few samples of this study predate the infection). Cell type and time point are not known. Sequenced sample: PBMCs or a T cell subset sorted from them (not recorded which). The V and J genes are TRBV15 and TRBJ2-2; 10 nucleotides agree with TRBD2. The CDR3 sequence is CATSRPMASGSGKAGELFF. DNA for the CDR3: TGTGCCACCAGCAGACCTATGGCTAGCGGGAGTGGTAAAGCGGGGGAGCTGTTTTTT.